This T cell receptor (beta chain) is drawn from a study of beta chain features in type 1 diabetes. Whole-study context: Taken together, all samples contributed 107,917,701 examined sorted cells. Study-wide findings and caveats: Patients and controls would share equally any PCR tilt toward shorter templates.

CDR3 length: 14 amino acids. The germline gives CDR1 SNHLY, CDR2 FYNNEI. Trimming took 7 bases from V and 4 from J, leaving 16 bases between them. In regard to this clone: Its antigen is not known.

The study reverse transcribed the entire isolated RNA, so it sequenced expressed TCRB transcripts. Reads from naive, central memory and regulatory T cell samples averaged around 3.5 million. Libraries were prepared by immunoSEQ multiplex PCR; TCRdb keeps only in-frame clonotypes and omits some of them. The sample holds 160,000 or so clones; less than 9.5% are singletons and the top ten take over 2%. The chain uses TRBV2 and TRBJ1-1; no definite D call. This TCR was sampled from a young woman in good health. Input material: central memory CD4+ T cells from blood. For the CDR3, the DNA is TGTGCCAGCATGATGGGCCTCGCCGGCACTGAAGCTTTCTTT. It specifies CASMMGLAGTEAFF.